The 4 T cell receptor beta chains below all came from one sample that was sequenced in a study of control samples from healthy donors and cancer patients. The table came from immunoSEQ multiplex PCR; TCRdb's copy has only in-frame clones and leaves some out. Of approximately 150,000 clones listed, roughly 94% are singletons. The sequenced sample was blood. All receptors come from a woman aged 18 to 35 in good health.

The chain recombines TRBV4-2 with TRBJ2-3, with D perhaps being TRBD1 or TRBD2 (5 bases each). CDR1 LGHNA and CDR2 YNFKEQ come from the germline V gene. The CDR3 consists of 13 residues. The germline V and J ends were trimmed by 7 bases and 13 bases, with 21 bases remaining between them. CDR3 bases: TGTGCCAGCACCAAGAGGGGTAGCCCGATGGAGTATTTT. As protein: CASTKRGSPMEYF.

This clone was observed a single time. V usage is TRBV28 and J usage is TRBJ1-5, with TRBD1 matching 7 bases. This CDR3 spans 15 amino acids. With 6 bases clipped from V and 1 base from J, the junction kept 6 bases outside the gene matches. Germline V gene data show CDR1 as MDHEN and CDR2 as SYDVKM. CDR3 amino acids: CASRRRGGSNQPQHF. The CDR3 region has the DNA TGTGCCAGCAGGCGCAGGGGGGGGAGCAATCAGCCCCAGCATTTT.

The V and J genes are TRBV6-5 and TRBJ2-1; 9 bases are shared with TRBD2. This CDR3 has 15 residues. Germline trimming cut 2 bases from V and 6 bases from J; bases unmatched to any gene: 5. The germline V gene encodes CDR1 MNHEY and CDR2 SVGAGI. CDR3 residues: CASSYAAGGGNEQFF. For the CDR3, the DNA is TGTGCCAGCAGTTACGCCGCGGGGGGGGGCAATGAGCAGTTCTTC.

The chain couples TRBV6-5 to TRBJ2-7; D might be TRBD1 (6 bases). Trimming cost V 3 bases and J 5 bases, with 14 bases left between them. The CDR3 consists of 14 residues. In germline, CDR1 is MNHEY, CDR2 SVGAGI. The CDR3 is CASSYFQRTDEQYF. The CDR3, as DNA: TGTGCCAGCAGTTATTTCCAACGGACAGACGAGCAGTACTTC.